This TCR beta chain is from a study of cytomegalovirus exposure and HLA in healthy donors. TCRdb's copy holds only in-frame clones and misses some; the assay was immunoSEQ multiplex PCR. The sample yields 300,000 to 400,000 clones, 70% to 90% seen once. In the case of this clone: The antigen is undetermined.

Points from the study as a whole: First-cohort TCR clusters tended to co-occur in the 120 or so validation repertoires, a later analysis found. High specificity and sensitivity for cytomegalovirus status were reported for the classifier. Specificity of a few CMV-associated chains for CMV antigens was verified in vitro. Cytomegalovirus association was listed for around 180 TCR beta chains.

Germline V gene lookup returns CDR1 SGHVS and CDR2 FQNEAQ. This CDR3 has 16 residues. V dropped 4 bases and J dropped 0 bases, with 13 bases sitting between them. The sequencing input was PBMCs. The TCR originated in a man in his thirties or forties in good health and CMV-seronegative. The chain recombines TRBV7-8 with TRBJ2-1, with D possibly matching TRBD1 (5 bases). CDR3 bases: TGTGCCAGCAGCTCGAGGACACCGAGCTCCTACAATGAGCAGTTCTTC. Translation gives CASSSRTPSSYNEQFF.